This T cell receptor beta chain was recovered during a study of Graves' ophthalmopathy and Graves' hyperthyroidism. For repertoire sequencing, the TCR beta CDR3 regions were amplified from RNA transcripts. Investigators did first-round RT-PCR with HTBI primers, then second-round multiplex PCR. MiXCR, run by TCRdb on the multiplex PCR reads, gives a single entry per CDR3 protein. The sample records about 1.1 million distinct CDR3 sequences, 35% to 45% being singletons. Germline CDR1 SEHNR, CDR2 FQNEAQ (reference sequence). CDR3 length: 13 residues. Trimming pared 5 bases from V and 0 bases from J, leaving 8 bases between. This clonotype was picked up many times.

The sample was peripheral blood or thyroid tissue (not recorded which). The receptor was isolated from an adult man with Graves' hyperthyroidism. This sequence joins TRBV7-9 and TRBJ2-7; D remains unclear. The CDR3 DNA follows: TGTGCCAGCAGCCAAGGCAGCTCCTACGAGCAGTACTTC. This gives the protein CASSQGSSYEQYF.